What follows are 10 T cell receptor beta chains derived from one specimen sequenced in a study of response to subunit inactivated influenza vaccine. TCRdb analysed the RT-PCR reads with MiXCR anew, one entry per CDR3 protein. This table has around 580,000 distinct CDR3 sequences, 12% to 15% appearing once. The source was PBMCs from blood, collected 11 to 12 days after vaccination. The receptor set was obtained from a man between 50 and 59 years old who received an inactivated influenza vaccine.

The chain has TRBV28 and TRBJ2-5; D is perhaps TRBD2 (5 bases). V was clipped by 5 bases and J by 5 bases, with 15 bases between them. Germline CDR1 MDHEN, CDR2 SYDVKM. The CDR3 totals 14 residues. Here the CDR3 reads CASSPRTYRETQYF. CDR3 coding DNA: TGTGCCAGCAGTCCCCGGACTTACCGGGAGACCCAGTACTTC.

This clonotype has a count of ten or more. CDR3 nucleotide sequence: TGTGCCATCAGTGAGTCAATATCTGGGGTATACGGCTACACCTTC. Translation: CAISESISGVYGYTF. V gene TRBV10-3 combines with J gene TRBJ1-2; D gene ambiguous. Germline-derived CDR1 and CDR2 are ENHRY and SYGVKD. This CDR3 contains 15 residues. Trimming left V 0 bases short and J 8 bases short, with 16 bases between.

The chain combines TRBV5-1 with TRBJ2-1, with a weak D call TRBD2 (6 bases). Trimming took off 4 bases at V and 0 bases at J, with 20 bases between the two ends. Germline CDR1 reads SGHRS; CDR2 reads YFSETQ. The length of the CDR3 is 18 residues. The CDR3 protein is CASSPKRSGHSSYNEQFF. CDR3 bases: TGCGCCAGCAGCCCTAAAAGGAGCGGGCACAGCTCCTACAATGAGCAGTTCTTC.

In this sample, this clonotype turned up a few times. DNA for the CDR3: TGCGCCAGCAGGGGGGCCACGAACACTGAAGCTTTCTTT. Translating gives CASRGATNTEAFF. The chain joins TRBV10-2 to TRBJ1-1; D possibly corresponds to TRBD1 (6 bases). Germline-derived CDR1 and CDR2 are WSHSY and SAAADI. The CDR3 is 13 residues long. Trimming cost V 6 bases and J 1 base, with 9 bases left between them.

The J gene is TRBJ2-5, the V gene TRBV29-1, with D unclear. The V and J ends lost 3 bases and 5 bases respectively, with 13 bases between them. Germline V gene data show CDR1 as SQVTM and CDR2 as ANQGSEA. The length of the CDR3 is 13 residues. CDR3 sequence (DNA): TGCAGCGTTGATCCCCTCTTTGGGGAGACCCAGTACTTC. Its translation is CSVDPLFGETQYF. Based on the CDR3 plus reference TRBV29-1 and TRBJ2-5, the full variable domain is SAVISQKPSRDICQRGTSLTIQCQVDSQVTMMFWYRQQPGQSLTLIATANQGSEATYESGFVIDKFPISRPNLTFSTLTVSNMSPEDSSIYLCSVDPLFGETQYFGPGTRLLVL.

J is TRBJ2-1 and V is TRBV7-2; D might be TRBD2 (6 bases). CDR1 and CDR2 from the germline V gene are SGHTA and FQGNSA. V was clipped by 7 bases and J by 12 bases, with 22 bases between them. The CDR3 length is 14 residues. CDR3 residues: CASNPGGAATGQFF. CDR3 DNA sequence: TGTGCCAGCAACCCCGGCGGGGCGGCAACCGGGCAGTTCTTC.

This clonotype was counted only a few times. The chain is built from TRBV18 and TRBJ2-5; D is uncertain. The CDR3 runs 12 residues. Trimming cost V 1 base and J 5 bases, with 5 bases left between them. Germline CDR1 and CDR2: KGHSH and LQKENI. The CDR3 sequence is CASSPQDETQYF. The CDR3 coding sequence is TGTGCCAGCTCACCACAGGATGAGACCCAGTACTTC.

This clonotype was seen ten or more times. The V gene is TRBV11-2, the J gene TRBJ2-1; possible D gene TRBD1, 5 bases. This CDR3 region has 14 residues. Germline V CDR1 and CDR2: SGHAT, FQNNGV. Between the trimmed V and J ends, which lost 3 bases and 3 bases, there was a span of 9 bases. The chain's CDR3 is CASSLQGDYNEQFF. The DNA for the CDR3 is TGTGCCAGCAGCTTGCAGGGCGACTACAATGAGCAGTTCTTC.

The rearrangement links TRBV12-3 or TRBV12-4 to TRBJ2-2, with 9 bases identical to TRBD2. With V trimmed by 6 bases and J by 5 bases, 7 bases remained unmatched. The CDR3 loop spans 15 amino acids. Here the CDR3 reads CASSERGDGTGELFF. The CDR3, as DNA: TGTGCCAGCAGCGAGCGGGGGGACGGAACCGGGGAGCTGTTTTTT.

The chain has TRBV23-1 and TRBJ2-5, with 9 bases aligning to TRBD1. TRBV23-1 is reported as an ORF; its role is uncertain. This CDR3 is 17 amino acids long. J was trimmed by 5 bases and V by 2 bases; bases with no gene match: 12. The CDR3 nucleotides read TGCGCCAGCAGTCAACCCATTGGACAGGGGTCCGTCGAGACCCAGTACTTC. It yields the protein CASSQPIGQGSVETQYF.